This passage covers 31 T cell receptor beta chains from one sample sequenced in a study of blood T cell repertoires in COVID-19. Using immunoSEQ multiplex PCR, the repertoire was profiled, and TCRdb retains in-frame clones only, with some absent. Here the sample spans about 180,000 clones, 78% being singletons. Sequenced material: PBMCs or T cells enriched from blood (not recorded which). Receptors were obtained from a woman aged 45-65 years who had recovered from COVID-19.

The chain combines TRBV10-3 with TRBJ1-2, with 7 bases aligning to TRBD1. Germline assignment: CDR1 ENHRY and CDR2 SYGVKD. V shed 7 bases, J shed 1 base, and the junction held 6 bases outside the gene matches. There are 14 residues in the CDR3. In nucleotides, the CDR3 is TGTGCCATCAAAGGGGACAGATATAACTATGGCTACACCTTC. It encodes CAIKGDRYNYGYTF.

The chain combines TRBV27 with TRBJ1-1; D gene ambiguous. Trimming stripped 6 bases from V and 1 base from J, with 9 bases between. The CDR3 extends over 13 amino acids. Germline-derived CDR1 and CDR2 are MNHEY and SMNVEV (reference sequence). The CDR3 loop reads CASRFRENTEAFF. As DNA, the CDR3 is TGTGCCAGCAGATTCCGGGAGAACACTGAAGCTTTCTTT.

The chain couples TRBV30 to TRBJ2-4; 9 nucleotides line up with TRBD2. V trimming: 0 bases; J trimming: 6 bases; junction bases outside the gene matches: 0. This CDR3 has 13 amino acids. In germline, CDR1 is GTSNPN, CDR2 SVGIG (reference sequence). The CDR3 loop is CAWSVGLANIQYF. CDR3 in DNA: TGTGCCTGGAGTGTGGGACTAGCAAACATTCAGTACTTC.

DNA for the CDR3: TGTGCCAGCAGCTCCGACAGGGTGAGCACTGAAGCTTTCTTT. As protein: CASSSDRVSTEAFF. The chain couples TRBV7-9 to TRBJ1-1; 7 bases are a match to TRBD1. The CDR3 loop spans 14 amino acids. CDR1 and CDR2 from the germline V gene are SEHNR and FQNEAQ (reference sequence). Germline trimming cut 4 bases from V and 4 bases from J; bases unmatched to any gene: 6.

This clone was observed a handful of times. The gene calls are TRBV4-1 and TRBJ1-3; 7 bases align to TRBD1. Trimming took 5 bases from V and 1 from J; bases not matched to a gene: 14. Germline assignment: CDR1 MGHRA and CDR2 YSYEKL. The CDR3 length is 18 residues. The CDR3 nucleotides are TGCGCCAGCAGCTCCCTCGCAGGGACAGCGTTTTCTGGAAACACCATATATTTT. Its protein is CASSSLAGTAFSGNTIYF.

CDR3 in DNA: TGTGCCAGCAGCCTAAATGGGCGTAATGAGCAGTTCTTC. Protein: CASSLNGRNEQFF. V is TRBV7-3 and J is TRBJ2-1; D gene unclear. Germline loops: CDR1 SGHTA, CDR2 FQGTGA. The CDR3 length is 13 residues. The ends were cut back, 5 bases at V and 7 bases at J, with 12 bases in the middle.

The V call is TRBV12-3 or TRBV12-4, the J call TRBJ2-5, with D maybe TRBD1 (5 bases). This CDR3 contains 13 residues. Trimming cost V 10 bases and J 2 bases, with 14 bases left between them. The CDR3 bases are TGTGCCATCGGTGGGGCGGATCAAGAGACCCAGTACTTC. Its translation: CAIGGADQETQYF.

The rearrangement links TRBV7-3 to TRBJ2-7; possibly TRBD1 for D (6 bases). The V end was cut by 2 bases, the J end by 6 bases, with 20 bases between. Per the germline V gene, CDR1 is SGHTA and CDR2 is FQGTGA. This CDR3 contains 16 residues. DNA of the CDR3: TGTGCCAGCAGCTTACTCCCCCAGGAGAGGGGGAGCGAGCAGTACTTC. This encodes CASSLLPQERGSEQYF.

This chain links TRBV5-1 with TRBJ2-2; D not resolved. Germline V lookup: CDR1 SGHRS, CDR2 YFSETQ. The CDR3 has 15 amino acids. V was shortened by 0 bases and J by 5 bases, with 11 bases between the two germline ends. CDR3 region: CASSLAGSATGELFF. In nucleotides, the CDR3 is TGCGCCAGCAGCTTGGCAGGTTCTGCTACCGGGGAGCTGTTTTTT.

The chain employs TRBV7-3 and TRBJ2-5; D possibly corresponds to TRBD2 (6 bases). Deletions cut 1 base from V and 4 bases from J, with 7 bases between. The germline V gene has CDR1 SGHTA and CDR2 FQGTGA. The length of the CDR3 is 13 residues. This CDR3 is CASSLRRGETQYF. In DNA form, the CDR3 reads TGTGCCAGCAGCTTAAGGCGGGGAGAGACCCAGTACTTC.

V and J are TRBV11-2 and TRBJ2-7; the D gene is possibly TRBD1 (6 bases). The V and J ends lost 6 bases and 2 bases respectively, with 11 bases between them. CDR1 and CDR2 (germline): SGHAT, FQNNGV. There are 13 residues in the CDR3. The DNA of the CDR3 is TGTGCCAGCAGGTCCACAGGGACCTACGAGCAGTACTTC. Protein: CASRSTGTYEQYF.

This chain links TRBV6-5 with TRBJ1-1; 7 bases agree with TRBD1. Germline V gene sequence: CDR1 MNHEY, CDR2 SVGAGI. The CDR3 has 14 residues. The V segment lost 0 bases and the J segment 3 bases; nucleotides outside the gene matches: 1. CDR3 protein: CASSYSQGDTEAFF. In DNA form, the CDR3 reads TGTGCCAGCAGTTACTCGCAGGGGGACACTGAAGCTTTCTTT.

The rearrangement uses TRBV7-3 and TRBJ2-2, with 9 bases aligning to TRBD2. The germline V gene encodes CDR1 SGHTA and CDR2 FQGTGA. This CDR3 has 15 residues. Germline trimming cut 6 bases from V and 2 bases from J; bases unmatched to any gene: 4. CDR3 protein: CASRPSGINTGELFF. CDR3 DNA sequence: TGTGCCAGCAGGCCTAGCGGGATTAACACCGGGGAGCTGTTTTTT.

This rearrangement joins TRBV7-9 to TRBJ2-7; 9 bases align to TRBD1. The CDR3 totals 15 residues. With 4 bases clipped from V and 3 bases from J, the junction kept 7 bases outside the gene matches. Germline V gene sequence: CDR1 SEHNR, CDR2 FQNEAQ (reference sequence). CDR3 DNA: TGTGCCAGCAGCTGGGGACAGGGCCCACTCTACGAGCAGTACTTC. It is translated as CASSWGQGPLYEQYF.

The chain joins TRBV2 to TRBJ1-1, with TRBD1 as a possible D gene (5 bases). Trimming removed 2 bases from V and 6 bases from J, with 16 bases in between. This CDR3 region has 15 residues. CDR1 is SNHLY and CDR2 is FYNNEI in the germline V gene. Here the CDR3 reads CASSENQGLYPEAFF. The CDR3 coding sequence is TGTGCCAGCAGTGAAAATCAGGGCCTTTACCCTGAAGCTTTCTTT.

The V and J genes are TRBV27 and TRBJ2-7; TRBD2 matches 9 bases. CDR3 size: 13 residues. The germline V gene encodes CDR1 MNHEY and CDR2 SMNVEV (reference sequence). V lost 6 bases, J lost 4 bases, and 4 bases stayed unmatched. The CDR3 nucleotides read TGTGCCAGCAGGCTAGCGGGGCCTTACGAGCAGTACTTC. Its translation is CASRLAGPYEQYF.

This sequence joins TRBV12-3 or TRBV12-4 and TRBJ2-3; tentative D call: TRBD2 (6 bases). V gave up 7 bases and J gave up 1 base, with 9 bases separating them. The CDR3 loop spans 13 amino acids. DNA for the CDR3: TGTGCCAGCACGGGGGTTCGCACAGATACGCAGTATTTT. This translates into CASTGVRTDTQYF.

J is TRBJ2-1 and V is TRBV24-1; 15 bases agree with TRBD2. The V segment lost 6 bases and the J segment 9 bases; nucleotides outside the gene matches: 8. The CDR3 contains 16 residues. Germline values: CDR1 KGHDR, CDR2 SFDVKD. CDR3 sequence: CATSPALGLAGGEQFF. As DNA, the CDR3 is TGTGCCACCAGTCCCGCCTTGGGACTAGCGGGAGGTGAGCAGTTCTTC.

The chain carries TRBV27 and TRBJ1-6; D unclear. The CDR3 sequence is 15 residues long. In germline, CDR1 is MNHEY, CDR2 SMNVEV (reference sequence). V lost 5 bases and J lost 9, with 17 bases in between. CDR3 sequence (DNA): TGTGCCAGCAGTCAAAGGCTCGCGGTTGTTTCACCCCTCCACTTT. This sequence encodes CASSQRLAVVSPLHF.

The chain employs TRBV10-2 and TRBJ2-2; maybe TRBD2 (6 bases). CDR1 WSHSY and CDR2 SAAADI come from the germline V gene. V gave up 8 bases and J gave up 6 bases, with 10 bases separating them. There are 12 residues in the CDR3. The CDR3 coding sequence is TGCGCCAGCCGGACGGGGGCCGGGGAGCTGTTTTTT. Translation gives CASRTGAGELFF.

For the CDR3, the DNA is TGTGCCAGCAGCTCCGGAGACGGAACCTATGGCTACACCTTC. The encoded protein is CASSSGDGTYGYTF. This chain uses TRBV11-2 with TRBJ1-2; D unclear. V was shortened by 4 bases and J by 4 bases, with 13 bases between the two germline ends. The CDR3 covers 14 residues. The germline V gene encodes CDR1 SGHAT and CDR2 FQNNGV.

The chain is built from TRBV5-4 and TRBJ2-7, with TRBD1 matching 7 bases. The V gene's germline CDR1 is SGHNT and CDR2 YYREEE (reference sequence). The CDR3 loop spans 15 amino acids. V dropped 5 bases and J dropped 3; count of bases not matched to a gene: 11. Written as DNA, the CDR3 is TGTGCCAGCAGTTCCGGCTCAGGACAGGTCTACGAGCAGTACTTC. Translation: CASSSGSGQVYEQYF.

This clone was seen a single time. The chain couples TRBV28 to TRBJ2-7; 8 bases fit TRBD2. This CDR3 has 13 amino acids. J lost 0 bases, V lost 7 bases, and 2 bases had no gene match. The germline V gene encodes CDR1 MDHEN and CDR2 SYDVKM. CDR3 protein: CASTRGGSYEQYF. The DNA for the CDR3 is TGTGCCAGCACCCGGGGGGGCTCCTACGAGCAGTACTTC.

The chain links TRBV5-1 to TRBJ1-4; TRBD1 is a possible D gene (5 bases). Trimming removed 6 bases at V and 0 bases at J, with 12 bases between. This CDR3 contains 15 residues. Germline V CDR1 and CDR2: SGHRS, YFSETQ. CDR3 nucleotide sequence: TGCGCCAGCACGTTGGCAGGGACAACTAATGAAAAACTGTTTTTT. Its protein is CASTLAGTTNEKLFF.

This rearrangement joins TRBV3-1 (or the pseudogene TRBV3-2) to TRBJ2-5; TRBD2 matches 10 bases. V dropped 1 base and J dropped 2; count of bases not matched to a gene: 19. This CDR3 has 21 residues. Germline CDR1 reads LGHDT; CDR2 reads YNNKEL (reference sequence). CDR3 coding DNA: TGTGCCAGCAGCCAAGTTCTGACTAGCGGGCCTACCAGGGGGAAACAAGAGACCCAGTACTTC. Translation: CASSQVLTSGPTRGKQETQYF.

The rearrangement links TRBV3-1 (or the pseudogene TRBV3-2) to TRBJ2-7; D unresolved. The V end lost 0 bases, the J end lost 2 bases, and 14 bases lay between the germline ends. Germline V gene lookup returns CDR1 LGHDT and CDR2 YNNKEL (reference sequence). The CDR3 is 16 amino acids. CDR3 nucleotide sequence: TGTGCCAGCAGCCAAGATGATAGCAGCCCGACCTACGAGCAGTACTTC. This encodes CASSQDDSSPTYEQYF.

The V gene is TRBV2, the J gene TRBJ2-1, with a possible D match to TRBD2 (7 bases). There are 14 residues in the CDR3. The germline V gene has CDR1 SNHLY and CDR2 FYNNEI. The V end was cut by 2 bases, the J end by 7 bases, with 12 bases between. The DNA of the CDR3 is TGTGCCAGCAGTGAATCTAGGGGGGGGAATGAGCAGTTCTTC. It specifies CASSESRGGNEQFF. Combining the CDR3 with reference TRBV2 and TRBJ2-1 gives the whole variable domain EPEVTQTPSHQVTQMGQEVILRCVPISNHLYFYWYRQILGQKVEFLVSFYNNEISEKSEIFDDQFSVERPDGSNFTLKIRSTKLEDSAMYFCASSESRGGNEQFFGPGTRLTVL.

This clone was detected only once. The CDR3 DNA reads as TGTGCCAGCAGTCAGGGGTTAAATGAGCAGTTCTTC. Translation: CASSQGLNEQFF. The chain links TRBV6-2 or TRBV6-3 to TRBJ2-1; D might be TRBD1 (6 bases). V was trimmed by 5 bases and J by 7 bases, leaving 9 bases between them. Per the germline V gene, CDR1 is MNHEY and CDR2 is SVGEGT. The CDR3 extends over 12 amino acids.

V is TRBV19 and J is TRBJ2-5; tentative D call: TRBD2 (6 bases). This CDR3 spans 15 amino acids. Germline values: CDR1 LNHDA, CDR2 SQIVND (reference sequence). V was pared by 2 bases and J by 4 bases, with 14 bases between. CDR3 loop: CASSIWGGMGETQYF. The CDR3 DNA sequence: TGTGCCAGTAGTATATGGGGCGGGATGGGAGAGACCCAGTACTTC.

A single count supports this clone. The chain employs TRBV7-8 and TRBJ1-5; D not resolved. Germline V gives CDR1 SGHVS, CDR2 FQNEAQ. Trimming removed 1 base at V and 1 base at J, with 8 bases between. The CDR3 length is 15 residues. For the CDR3, the DNA is TGTGCCAGCAGCTTAGGTATACAAAGCAATCAGCCCCAGCATTTT. Translated, it gives CASSLGIQSNQPQHF.

About this clone itself: The sample contains more than one DNA sequence encoding this CDR3. The chain joins TRBV28 to TRBJ2-7; D is unresolved. Germline V CDR1 and CDR2: MDHEN, SYDVKM. V was trimmed by 2 bases and J by 3 bases, leaving 5 bases between them. The CDR3 runs to 12 residues. In nucleotides, the CDR3 is TGTGCCAGCAGTTTAACCAGCTACGAGCAGTACTTC. Translation: CASSLTSYEQYF.